The text below deals with one T cell receptor (beta chain). The source of the sample is a study of shared clonotypes between healthy human individuals. Per germline, CDR1 MGHRA and CDR2 YSYEKL. CDR3 size: 18 residues. V lost 0 bases and J lost 7, with 22 bases in between. TCRdb's copy holds only in-frame clones and misses some; the assay was immunoSEQ multiplex PCR. There are some 2,100,000 clones in the sample; approximately 94% occur only once, and 1.5% to 2% lies in the top ten. Terminally differentiated effector memory CD45RA+ cells were excluded from the naive CD8 cells, which were CD45RO-negative and positively selected for CCR7.

The V call is TRBV4-1, the J call TRBJ1-3; D is perhaps TRBD1 (6 bases). The sample taken for sequencing was naive CD8+ T cells from PBMCs. The sequence came from a man aged 18 to 35 in good health. Some clones in this sample may be carry-over from other donors' samples. DNA of the CDR3: TGCGCCAGCAGCCAAGATTTACTCACGGGGGCTGATCGCAACACCATATATTTT. This gives the protein CASSQDLLTGADRNTIYF.